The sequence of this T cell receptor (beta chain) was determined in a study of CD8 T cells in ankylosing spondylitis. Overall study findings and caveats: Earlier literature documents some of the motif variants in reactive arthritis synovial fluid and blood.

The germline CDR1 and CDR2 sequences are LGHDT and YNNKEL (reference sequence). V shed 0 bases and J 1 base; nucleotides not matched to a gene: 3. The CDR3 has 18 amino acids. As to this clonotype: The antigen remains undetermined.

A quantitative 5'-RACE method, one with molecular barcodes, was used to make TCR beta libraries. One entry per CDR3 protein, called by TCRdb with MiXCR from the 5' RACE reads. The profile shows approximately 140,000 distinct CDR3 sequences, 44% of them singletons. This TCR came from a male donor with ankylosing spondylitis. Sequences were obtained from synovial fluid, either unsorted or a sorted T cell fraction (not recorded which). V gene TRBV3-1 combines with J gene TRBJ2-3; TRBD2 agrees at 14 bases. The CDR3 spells CASSQEGTSGRGTDTQYF. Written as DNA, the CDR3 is TGTGCCAGCAGCCAAGAAGGGACTAGCGGGAGAGGCACAGATACGCAGTATTTT.